This T cell receptor beta chain was identified in a study of early T cells in non-severe SARS-CoV-2 infection. About the research overall: Chains were not paired, and sequencing was done on bulk RNA from unsorted whole blood.

The TCR library protocol was used to attach unique molecular identifiers. These identifiers were attached to individual cDNA molecules. Each CDR3 protein gets one entry after TCRdb re-called the 5' RACE reads with MiXCR. The sample lists roughly 80,000 distinct CDR3 sequences, roughly 9.6% occurring once. Trimming took 3 bases from V and 2 from J, leaving 13 bases between them. Germline CDR1 reads SGHNT; CDR2 reads YYREEE (reference sequence). The CDR3 runs to 15 residues. This clonotype was observed many times. The sequenced sample consisted of whole blood. The receptor's source is an adult who was a healthcare worker with PCR-confirmed SARS-CoV-2 infection or an uninfected control (not recorded which). The chain couples TRBV5-4 to TRBJ2-3; tentatively, D is TRBD2 (5 bases). This chain's CDR3 is CASSSTSGVTDTQYF. The CDR3 bases are TGTGCCAGCAGCTCTACTAGTGGGGTCACAGATACGCAGTATTTT.